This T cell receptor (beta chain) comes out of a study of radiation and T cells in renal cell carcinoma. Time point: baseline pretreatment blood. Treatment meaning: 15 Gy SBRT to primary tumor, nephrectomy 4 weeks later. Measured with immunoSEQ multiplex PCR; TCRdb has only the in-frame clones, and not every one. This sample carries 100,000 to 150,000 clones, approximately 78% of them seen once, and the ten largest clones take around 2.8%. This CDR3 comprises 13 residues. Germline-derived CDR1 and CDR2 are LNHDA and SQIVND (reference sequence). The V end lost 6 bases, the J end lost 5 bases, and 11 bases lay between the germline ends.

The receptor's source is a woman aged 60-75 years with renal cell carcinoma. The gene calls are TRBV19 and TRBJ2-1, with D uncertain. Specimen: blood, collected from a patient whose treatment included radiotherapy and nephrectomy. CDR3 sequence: CASRSGNNNEQFF. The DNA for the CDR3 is TGTGCCAGTAGGTCAGGAAACAACAATGAGCAGTTCTTC.